This T cell receptor beta chain stems from a study of tumor-infiltrating lymphocytes in primary liver carcinoma. RNA isolated from unsorted whole blood supplied the blood RNA, with germline DNA also extracted. This CDR3 comprises 15 residues. CDR1 is MNHNY and CDR2 is SVGAGI in the germline V gene (reference sequence). V was clipped by 4 bases and J by 3 bases; unmatched bases: 6. This clonotype was counted a single time. Just one base apart from a much larger clone, this may be a read error. TCR beta cDNA came from roughly 0.45 ug total RNA, primed with a constant-region primer. ARM-PCR, slightly modified, supplied the TCR beta libraries through three nested multiplex PCR rounds. The study ran its first two PCR rounds for about 11 cycles each, using TRBV1-TRBV30 forward primers and a C-beta reverse primer. Each CDR3 protein gets one entry after TCRdb re-called the multiplex PCR reads with MiXCR. The data show around 330,000 distinct CDR3 sequences, 50% to 60% seen once.

The sequence came from a woman aged 25 to 39 with primary liver carcinoma and hepatitis B virus infection. Sequenced sample: peripheral blood. The rearrangement joins TRBV6-6 to TRBJ1-5; 7 bases are a match to TRBD1. The CDR3 loop is CASSFDRVYNQPQHF. Written as DNA, the CDR3 is TGTGCCAGCAGTTTTGACAGGGTGTACAATCAGCCCCAGCATTTT.